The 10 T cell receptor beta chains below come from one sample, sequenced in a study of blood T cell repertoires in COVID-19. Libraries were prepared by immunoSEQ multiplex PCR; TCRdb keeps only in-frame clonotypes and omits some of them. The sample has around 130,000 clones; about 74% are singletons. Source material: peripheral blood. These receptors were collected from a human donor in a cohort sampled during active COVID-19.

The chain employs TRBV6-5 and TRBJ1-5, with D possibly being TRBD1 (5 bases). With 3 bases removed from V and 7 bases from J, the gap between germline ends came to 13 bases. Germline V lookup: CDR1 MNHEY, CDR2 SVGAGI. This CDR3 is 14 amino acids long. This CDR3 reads CASSYRQGSQPQHF. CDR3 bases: TGTGCCAGCAGTTATCGTCAGGGTAGCCAGCCCCAGCATTTT.

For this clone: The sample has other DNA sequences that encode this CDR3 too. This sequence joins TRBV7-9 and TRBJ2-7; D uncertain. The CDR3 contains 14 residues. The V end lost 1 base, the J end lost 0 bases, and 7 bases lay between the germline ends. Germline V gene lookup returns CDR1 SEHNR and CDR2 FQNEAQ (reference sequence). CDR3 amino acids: CASSLVRSSYEQYF. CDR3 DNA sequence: TGTGCCAGCAGCTTAGTTAGGAGCTCCTACGAGCAGTACTTC.

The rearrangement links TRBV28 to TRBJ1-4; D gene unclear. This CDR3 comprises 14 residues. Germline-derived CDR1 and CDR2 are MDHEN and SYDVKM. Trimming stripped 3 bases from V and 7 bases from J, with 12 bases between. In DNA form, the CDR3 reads TGTGCCAGCAGTTTCTTCGGCGGTGGTGAAAAACTGTTTTTT. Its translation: CASSFFGGGEKLFF.

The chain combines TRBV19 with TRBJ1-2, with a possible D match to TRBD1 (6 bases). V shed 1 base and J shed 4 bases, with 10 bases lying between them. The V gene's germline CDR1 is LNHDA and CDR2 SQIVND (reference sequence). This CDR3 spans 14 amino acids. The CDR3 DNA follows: TGTGCCAGTAGTATAGGCATCAGGGGCTATGGCTACACCTTC. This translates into CASSIGIRGYGYTF. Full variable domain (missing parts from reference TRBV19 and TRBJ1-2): DGGITQSPKYLFRKEGQNVTLSCEQNLNHDAMYWYRQDPGQGLRLIYYSQIVNDFQKGDIAEGYSVSREKKESFPLTVTSAQKNPTAFYLCASSIGIRGYGYTFGSGTRLTVV.

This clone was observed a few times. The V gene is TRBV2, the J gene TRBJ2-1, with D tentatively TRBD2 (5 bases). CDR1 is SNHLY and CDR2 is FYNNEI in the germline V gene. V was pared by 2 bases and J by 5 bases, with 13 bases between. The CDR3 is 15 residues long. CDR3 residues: CASSELGSANNEQFF. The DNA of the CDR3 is TGTGCCAGCAGTGAATTGGGTAGCGCGAACAATGAGCAGTTCTTC. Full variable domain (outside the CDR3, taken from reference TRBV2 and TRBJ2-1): EPEVTQTPSHQVTQMGQEVILRCVPISNHLYFYWYRQILGQKVEFLVSFYNNEISEKSEIFDDQFSVERPDGSNFTLKIRSTKLEDSAMYFCASSELGSANNEQFFGPGTRLTVL.

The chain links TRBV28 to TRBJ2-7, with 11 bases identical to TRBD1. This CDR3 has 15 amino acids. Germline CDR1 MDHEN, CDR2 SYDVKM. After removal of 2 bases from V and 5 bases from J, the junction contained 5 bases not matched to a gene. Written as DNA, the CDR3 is TGTGCCAGCAGTTTAGGGACAGGGGGGAAACACGAGCAGTACTTC. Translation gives CASSLGTGGKHEQYF.

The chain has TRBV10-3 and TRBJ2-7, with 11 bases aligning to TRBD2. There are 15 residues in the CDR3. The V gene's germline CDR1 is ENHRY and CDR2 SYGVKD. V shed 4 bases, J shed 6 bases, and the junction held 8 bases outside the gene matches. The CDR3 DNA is TGTGCCATCAGTGTACTTAGCGGGGGGGCCGGCGAGCAGTACTTC. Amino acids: CAISVLSGGAGEQYF.

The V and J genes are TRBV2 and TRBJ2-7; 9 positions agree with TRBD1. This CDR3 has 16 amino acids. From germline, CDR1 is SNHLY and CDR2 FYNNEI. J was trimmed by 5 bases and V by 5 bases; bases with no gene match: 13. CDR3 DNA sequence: TGTGCCAGCAGTTTTGAATTGGACAGGGGTGTCGACGAGCAGTACTTC. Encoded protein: CASSFELDRGVDEQYF.

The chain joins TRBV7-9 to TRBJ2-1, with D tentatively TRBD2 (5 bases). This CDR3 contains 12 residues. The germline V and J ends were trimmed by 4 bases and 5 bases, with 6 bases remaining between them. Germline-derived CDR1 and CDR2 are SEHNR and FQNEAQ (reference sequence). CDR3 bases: TGTGCCAGCAGCTGGGGAGACAATGAGCAGTTCTTC. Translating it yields CASSWGDNEQFF.

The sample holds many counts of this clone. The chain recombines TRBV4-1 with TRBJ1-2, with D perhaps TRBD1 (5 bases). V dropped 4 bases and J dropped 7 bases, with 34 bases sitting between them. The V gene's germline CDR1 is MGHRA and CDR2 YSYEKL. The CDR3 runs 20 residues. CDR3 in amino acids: CASSRHSYAPQGRGIFGYTF. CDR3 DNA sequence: TGCGCCAGCAGCCGCCATTCCTACGCCCCTCAGGGTAGAGGAATTTTTGGCTACACCTTC.